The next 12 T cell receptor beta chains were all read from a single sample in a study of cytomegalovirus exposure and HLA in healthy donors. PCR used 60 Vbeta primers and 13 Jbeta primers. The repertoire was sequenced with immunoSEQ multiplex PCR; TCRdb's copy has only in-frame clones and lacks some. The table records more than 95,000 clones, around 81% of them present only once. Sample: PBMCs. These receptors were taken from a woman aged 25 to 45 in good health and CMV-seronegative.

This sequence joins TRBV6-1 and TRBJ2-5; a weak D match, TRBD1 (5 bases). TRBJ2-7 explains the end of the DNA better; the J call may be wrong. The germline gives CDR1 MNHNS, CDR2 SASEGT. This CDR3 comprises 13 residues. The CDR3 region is CASSEPGSNEQYF. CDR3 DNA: TGTGCCAGCAGTGAACCAGGGTCTAACGAGCAGTACTTC.

In nucleotides, the CDR3 is TGTGCCAGCAGCGCGGACAGTCCGAGCTCCTACAATGAGCAGTTCTTC. Protein sequence: CASSADSPSSYNEQFF. V gene TRBV5-4 combines with J gene TRBJ2-1; perhaps TRBD1 as D (6 bases). The germline V gene has CDR1 SGHNT and CDR2 YYREEE (reference sequence). This CDR3 region has 16 residues. V shed 4 bases and J shed 0 bases, with 14 bases lying between them.

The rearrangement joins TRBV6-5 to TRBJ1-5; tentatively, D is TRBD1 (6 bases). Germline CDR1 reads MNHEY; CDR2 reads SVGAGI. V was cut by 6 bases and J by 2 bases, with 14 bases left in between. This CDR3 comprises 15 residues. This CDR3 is CASSREGGGNQPQHF. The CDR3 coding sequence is TGTGCCAGCAGCCGGGAGGGGGGAGGCAATCAGCCCCAGCATTTT.

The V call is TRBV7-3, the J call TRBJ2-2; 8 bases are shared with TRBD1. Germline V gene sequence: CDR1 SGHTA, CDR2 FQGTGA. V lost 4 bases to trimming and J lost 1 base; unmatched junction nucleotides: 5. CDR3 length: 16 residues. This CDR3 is CASSSRGTGNTGELFF. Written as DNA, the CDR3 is TGTGCCAGCAGCTCGAGGGGGACAGGGAACACCGGGGAGCTGTTTTTT.

The CDR3 nucleotides are TGTGCCAGCAGCTTGAATTCGGAGCAGGGGGGATGGAAATCCTACGAGCAGTACTTC. Translating gives CASSLNSEQGGWKSYEQYF. This chain connects TRBV7-9 to TRBJ2-7, with D possibly TRBD1 on 7 matching bases. The germline gives CDR1 SEHNR, CDR2 FQNEAQ (reference sequence). Trimming removed 3 bases from V and 1 base from J, with 25 bases in between. There are 19 residues in the CDR3.

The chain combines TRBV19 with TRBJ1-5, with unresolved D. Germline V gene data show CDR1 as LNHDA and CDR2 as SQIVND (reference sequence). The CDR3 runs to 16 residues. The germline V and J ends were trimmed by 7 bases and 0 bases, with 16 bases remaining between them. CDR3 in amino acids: CASTPNGVYSNQPQHF. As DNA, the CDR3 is TGTGCCAGTACCCCCAACGGAGTCTATAGCAATCAGCCCCAGCATTTT.

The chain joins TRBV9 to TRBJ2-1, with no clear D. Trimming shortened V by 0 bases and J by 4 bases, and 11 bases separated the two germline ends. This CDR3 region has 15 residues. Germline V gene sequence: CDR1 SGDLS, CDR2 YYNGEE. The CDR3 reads CASSVGGGTYNEQFF. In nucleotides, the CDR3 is TGTGCCAGCAGCGTAGGAGGCGGCACGTACAATGAGCAGTTCTTC.

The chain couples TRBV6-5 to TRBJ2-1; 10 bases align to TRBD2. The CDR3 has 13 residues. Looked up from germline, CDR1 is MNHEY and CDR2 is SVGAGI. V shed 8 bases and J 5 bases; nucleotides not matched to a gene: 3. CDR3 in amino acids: CASRGLAHNEQFF. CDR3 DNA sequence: TGTGCCAGCCGGGGACTAGCGCACAATGAGCAGTTCTTC.

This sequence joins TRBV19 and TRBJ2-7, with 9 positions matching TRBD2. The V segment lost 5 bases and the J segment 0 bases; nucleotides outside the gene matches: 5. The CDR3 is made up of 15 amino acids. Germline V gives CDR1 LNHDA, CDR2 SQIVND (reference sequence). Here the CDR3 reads CASSAGGRTSYEQYF. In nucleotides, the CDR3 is TGTGCCAGTAGTGCGGGGGGGCGGACCTCCTACGAGCAGTACTTC.

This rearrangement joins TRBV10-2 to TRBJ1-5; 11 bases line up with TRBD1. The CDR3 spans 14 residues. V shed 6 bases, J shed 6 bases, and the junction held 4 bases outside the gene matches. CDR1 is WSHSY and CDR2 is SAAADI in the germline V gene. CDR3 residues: CASRGTGGIQPQHF. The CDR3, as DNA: TGCGCCAGCAGGGGGACAGGGGGAATTCAGCCCCAGCATTTT.

CDR3 sequence (DNA): TGCGCCAGCAGCCAAGATGGACTAGCGGGAGCACCTGAGCAGTTCTTC. Translation gives CASSQDGLAGAPEQFF. V usage is TRBV4-3 and J usage is TRBJ2-1; 13 bases are shared with TRBD2. The CDR3 runs to 16 residues. Trimming took 0 bases from V and 9 from J; bases not matched to a gene: 5. Germline V CDR1 and CDR2: LGHNA, YSLEER.

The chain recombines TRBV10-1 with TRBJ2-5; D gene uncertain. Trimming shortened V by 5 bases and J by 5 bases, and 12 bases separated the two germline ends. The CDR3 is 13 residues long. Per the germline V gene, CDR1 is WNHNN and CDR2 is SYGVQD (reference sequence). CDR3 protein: CASSFSAVETQYF. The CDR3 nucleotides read TGCGCCAGCAGTTTTTCGGCGGTGGAGACCCAGTACTTC.